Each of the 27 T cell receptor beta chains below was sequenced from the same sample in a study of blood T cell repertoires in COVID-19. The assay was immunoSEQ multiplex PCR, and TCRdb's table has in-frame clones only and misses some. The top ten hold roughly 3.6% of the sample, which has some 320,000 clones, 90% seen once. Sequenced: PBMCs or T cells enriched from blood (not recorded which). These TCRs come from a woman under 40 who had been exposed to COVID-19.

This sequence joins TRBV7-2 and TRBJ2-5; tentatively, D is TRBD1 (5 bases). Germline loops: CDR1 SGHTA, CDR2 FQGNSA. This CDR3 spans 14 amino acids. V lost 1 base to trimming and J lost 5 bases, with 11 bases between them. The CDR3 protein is CASSLGGPLETQYF. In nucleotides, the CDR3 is TGTGCCAGCAGCTTAGGGGGCCCGTTGGAGACCCAGTACTTC.

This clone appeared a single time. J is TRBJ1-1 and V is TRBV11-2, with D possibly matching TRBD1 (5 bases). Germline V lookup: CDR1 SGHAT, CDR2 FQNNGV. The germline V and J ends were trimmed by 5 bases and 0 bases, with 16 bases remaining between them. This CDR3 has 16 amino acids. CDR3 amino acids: CASSPDPGGVNTEAFF. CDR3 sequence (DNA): TGTGCCAGCAGCCCTGACCCTGGGGGGGTGAACACTGAAGCTTTCTTT.

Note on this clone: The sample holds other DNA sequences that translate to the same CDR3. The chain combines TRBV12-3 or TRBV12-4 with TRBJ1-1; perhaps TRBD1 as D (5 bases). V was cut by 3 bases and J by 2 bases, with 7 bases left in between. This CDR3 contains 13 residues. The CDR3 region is CASSFGGNTEAFF. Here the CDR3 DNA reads TGTGCCAGCAGTTTCGGGGGAAACACTGAAGCTTTCTTT.

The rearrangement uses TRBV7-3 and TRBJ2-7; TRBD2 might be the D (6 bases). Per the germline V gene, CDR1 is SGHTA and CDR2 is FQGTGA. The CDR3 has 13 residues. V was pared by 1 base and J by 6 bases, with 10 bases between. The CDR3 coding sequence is TGTGCCAGCAGCTTAAGAAAGGGAGGCGAGCAGTACTTC. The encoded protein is CASSLRKGGEQYF.

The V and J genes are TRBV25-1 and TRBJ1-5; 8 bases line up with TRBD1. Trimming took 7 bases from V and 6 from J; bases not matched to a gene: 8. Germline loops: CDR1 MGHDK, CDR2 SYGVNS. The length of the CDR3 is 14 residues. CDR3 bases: TGTGCCAGCAAGGGACAGGTCGAGGGTCAGCCCCAGCATTTT. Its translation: CASKGQVEGQPQHF.

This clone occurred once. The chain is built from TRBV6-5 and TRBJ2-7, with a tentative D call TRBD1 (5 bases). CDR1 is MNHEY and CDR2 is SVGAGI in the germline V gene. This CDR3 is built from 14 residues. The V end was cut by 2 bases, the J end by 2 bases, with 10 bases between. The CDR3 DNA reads TGTGCCAGCAGTTACGACACAGGCACCTACGAGCAGTACTTC. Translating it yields CASSYDTGTYEQYF.

DNA of the CDR3: TGTGCCAGCATGGGCCAGGTCCCATCCTATGGCTACACCTTC. Protein product: CASMGQVPSYGYTF. The V gene is TRBV2, the J gene TRBJ1-2; unclear D gene. The germline CDR1 and CDR2 sequences are SNHLY and FYNNEI. The CDR3 spans 14 residues. Trimming removed 7 bases from V and 4 bases from J, with 16 bases in between.

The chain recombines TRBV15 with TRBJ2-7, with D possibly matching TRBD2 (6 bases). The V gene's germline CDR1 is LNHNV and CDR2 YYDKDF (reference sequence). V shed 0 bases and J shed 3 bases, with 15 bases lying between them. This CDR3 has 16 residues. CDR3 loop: CATSRERYGGDYEQYF. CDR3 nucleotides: TGTGCCACCAGCAGAGAAAGGTACGGAGGGGACTACGAGCAGTACTTC.

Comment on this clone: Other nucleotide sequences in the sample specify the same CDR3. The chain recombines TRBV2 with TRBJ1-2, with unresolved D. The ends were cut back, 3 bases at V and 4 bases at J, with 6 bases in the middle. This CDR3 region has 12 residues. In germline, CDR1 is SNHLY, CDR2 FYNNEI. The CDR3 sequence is CASSETSYGYTF. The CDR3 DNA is TGTGCCAGCAGTGAGACTTCCTATGGCTACACCTTC.

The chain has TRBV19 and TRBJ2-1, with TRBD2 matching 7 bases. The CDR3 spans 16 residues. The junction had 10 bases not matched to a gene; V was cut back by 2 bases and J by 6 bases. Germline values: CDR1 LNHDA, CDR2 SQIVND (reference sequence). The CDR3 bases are TGTGCCAGTAGTATATATCACCGGGGGGATGGCAATGAGCAGTTCTTC. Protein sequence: CASSIYHRGDGNEQFF. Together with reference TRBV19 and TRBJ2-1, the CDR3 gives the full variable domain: DGGITQSPKYLFRKEGQNVTLSCEQNLNHDAMYWYRQDPGQGLRLIYYSQIVNDFQKGDIAEGYSVSREKKESFPLTVTSAQKNPTAFYLCASSIYHRGDGNEQFFGPGTRLTVL.

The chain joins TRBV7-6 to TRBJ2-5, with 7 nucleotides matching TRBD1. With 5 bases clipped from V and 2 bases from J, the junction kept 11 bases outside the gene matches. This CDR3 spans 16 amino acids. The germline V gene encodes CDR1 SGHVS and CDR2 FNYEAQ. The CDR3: CASSPRPSTGQETQYF. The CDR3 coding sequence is TGTGCCAGCAGCCCAAGACCTTCGACAGGGCAAGAGACCCAGTACTTC.

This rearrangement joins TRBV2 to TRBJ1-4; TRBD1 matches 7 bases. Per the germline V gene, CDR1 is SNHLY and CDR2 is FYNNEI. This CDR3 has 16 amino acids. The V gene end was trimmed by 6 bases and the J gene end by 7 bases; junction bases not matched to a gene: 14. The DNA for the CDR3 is TGTGCCAGCAGCACCCGTGACAGGGTTCGAGGTGAAAAACTGTTTTTT. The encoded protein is CASSTRDRVRGEKLFF.

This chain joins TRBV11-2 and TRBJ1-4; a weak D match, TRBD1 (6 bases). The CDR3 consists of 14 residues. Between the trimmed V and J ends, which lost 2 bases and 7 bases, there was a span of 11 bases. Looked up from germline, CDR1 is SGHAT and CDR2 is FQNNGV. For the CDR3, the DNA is TGTGCCAGCAGCTTAACCCGAGGGGGTGAAAAACTGTTTTTT. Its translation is CASSLTRGGEKLFF.

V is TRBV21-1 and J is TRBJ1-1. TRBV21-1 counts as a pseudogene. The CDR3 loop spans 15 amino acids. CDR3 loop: CASSKLPGRGSEAFF. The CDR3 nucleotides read TGTGCCAGCAGCAAACTCCCAGGGAGGGGATCGGAAGCTTTCTTT.

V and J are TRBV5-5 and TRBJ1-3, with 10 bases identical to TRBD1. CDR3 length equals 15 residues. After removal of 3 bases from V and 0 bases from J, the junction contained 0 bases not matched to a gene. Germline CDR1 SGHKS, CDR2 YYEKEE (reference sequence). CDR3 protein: CASSWDRGSGNTIYF. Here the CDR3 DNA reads TGTGCCAGCAGCTGGGACAGGGGCTCTGGAAACACCATATATTTT.

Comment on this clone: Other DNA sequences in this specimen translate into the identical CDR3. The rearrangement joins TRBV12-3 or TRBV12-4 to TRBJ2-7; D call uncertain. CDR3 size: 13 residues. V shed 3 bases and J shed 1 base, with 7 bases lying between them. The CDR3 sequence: CASSFQDSYEQYF. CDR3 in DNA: TGTGCCAGCAGTTTCCAGGATTCCTACGAGCAGTACTTC.

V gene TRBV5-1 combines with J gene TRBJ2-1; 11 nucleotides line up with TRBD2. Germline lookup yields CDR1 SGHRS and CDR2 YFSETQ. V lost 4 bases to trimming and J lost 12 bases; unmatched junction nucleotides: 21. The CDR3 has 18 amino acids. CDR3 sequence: CASSPGGSSGGPGLRQFF. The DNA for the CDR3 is TGCGCCAGCAGCCCCGGGGGATCTAGCGGGGGGCCGGGATTGAGGCAGTTCTTC.

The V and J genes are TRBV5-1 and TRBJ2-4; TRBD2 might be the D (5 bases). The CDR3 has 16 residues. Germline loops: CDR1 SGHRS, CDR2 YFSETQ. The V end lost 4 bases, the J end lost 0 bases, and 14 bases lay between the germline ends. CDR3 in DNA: TGCGCCAGCAGCAGATCCGAGCGGTTAGCCAAAAACATTCAGTACTTC. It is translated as CASSRSERLAKNIQYF.

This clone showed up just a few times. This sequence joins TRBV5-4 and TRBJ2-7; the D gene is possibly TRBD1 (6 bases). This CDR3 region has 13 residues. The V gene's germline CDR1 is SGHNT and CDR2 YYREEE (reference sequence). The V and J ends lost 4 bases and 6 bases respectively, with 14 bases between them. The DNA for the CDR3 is TGTGCCAGCAGCCAGGGGCTATTGGGCGAGCAGTACTTC. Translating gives CASSQGLLGEQYF.

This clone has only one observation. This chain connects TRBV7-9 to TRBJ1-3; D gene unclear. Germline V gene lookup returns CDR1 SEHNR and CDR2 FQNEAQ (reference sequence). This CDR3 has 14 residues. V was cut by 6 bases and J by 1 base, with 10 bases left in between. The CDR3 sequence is CASRARGSGNTIYF. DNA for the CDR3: TGTGCCAGCAGGGCGCGGGGATCTGGAAACACCATATATTTT.

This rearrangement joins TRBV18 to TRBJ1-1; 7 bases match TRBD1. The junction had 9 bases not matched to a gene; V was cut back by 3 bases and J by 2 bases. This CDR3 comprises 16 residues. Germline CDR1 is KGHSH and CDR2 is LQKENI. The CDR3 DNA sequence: TGTGCCAGCTCACCTACCGCGGGACAGAAAAACACTGAAGCTTTCTTT. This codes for CASSPTAGQKNTEAFF.

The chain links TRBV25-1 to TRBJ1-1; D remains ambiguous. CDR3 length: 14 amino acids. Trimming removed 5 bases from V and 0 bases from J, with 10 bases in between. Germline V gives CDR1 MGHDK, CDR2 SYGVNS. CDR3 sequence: CASSLQALNTEAFF. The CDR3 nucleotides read TGTGCCAGCAGTCTTCAGGCCCTGAACACTGAAGCTTTCTTT.

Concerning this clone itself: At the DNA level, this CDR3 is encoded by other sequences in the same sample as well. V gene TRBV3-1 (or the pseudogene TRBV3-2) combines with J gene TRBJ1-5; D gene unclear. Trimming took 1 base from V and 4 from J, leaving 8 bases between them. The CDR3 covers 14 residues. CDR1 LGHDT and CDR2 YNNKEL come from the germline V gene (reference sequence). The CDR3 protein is CASSQVGSNQPQHF. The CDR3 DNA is TGTGCCAGCAGCCAAGTGGGCAGTAATCAGCCCCAGCATTTT.

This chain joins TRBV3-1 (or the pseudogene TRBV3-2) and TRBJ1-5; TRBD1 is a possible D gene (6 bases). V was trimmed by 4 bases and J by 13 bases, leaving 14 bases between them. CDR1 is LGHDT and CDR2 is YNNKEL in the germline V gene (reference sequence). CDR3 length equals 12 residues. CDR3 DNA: TGTGCCAGCAGCCCCCGGGAGGGACATCAGCATTTT. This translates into CASSPREGHQHF.

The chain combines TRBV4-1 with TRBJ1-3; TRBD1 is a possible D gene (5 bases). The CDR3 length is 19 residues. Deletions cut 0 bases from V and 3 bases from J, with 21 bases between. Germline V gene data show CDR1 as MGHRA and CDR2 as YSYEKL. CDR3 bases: TGCGCCAGCAGCCAAGATGCCGCCAGGGCGATTTGGGGTGGAAACACCATATATTTT. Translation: CASSQDAARAIWGGNTIYF.

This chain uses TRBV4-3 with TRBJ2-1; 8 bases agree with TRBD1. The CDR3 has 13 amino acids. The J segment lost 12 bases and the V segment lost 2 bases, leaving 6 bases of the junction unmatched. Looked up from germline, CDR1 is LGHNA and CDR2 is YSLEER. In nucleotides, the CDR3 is TGCGCCAGCAGCCAAAGACTAGGACAGGGGCAGTTCTTC. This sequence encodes CASSQRLGQGQFF.

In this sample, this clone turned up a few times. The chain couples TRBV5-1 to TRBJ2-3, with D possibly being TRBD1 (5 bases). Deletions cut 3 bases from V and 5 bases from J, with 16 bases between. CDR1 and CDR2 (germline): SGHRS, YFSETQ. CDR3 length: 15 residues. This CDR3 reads CASSSGLFQGDTQYF. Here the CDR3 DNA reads TGCGCCAGCAGCTCGGGCCTGTTCCAGGGAGATACGCAGTATTTT.